The rows below give T cell receptor beta chains drawn from one sample of a study of blood T cell repertoires in COVID-19. TCRdb's copy holds only in-frame clones and misses some; the assay was immunoSEQ multiplex PCR. The table records roughly 240,000 clones, roughly 85% of them present only once. Sample: PBMCs or T cells enriched from blood (not recorded which). These TCRs come from a woman between 45 and 60 years old with acute COVID-19. The CDR3 runs from the conserved cysteine through the conserved F or W. Fields, in order: J gene, clone size, D gene, V gene, CDR3 length, CDR3 protein, CDR3 DNA. D genes are given only for firm matches. Expanded clones get a size class; other rows say once, few or many, or leave the size out.

j_gene: TRBJ1-1; abundance: .; d_gene: TRBD1; v_gene: TRBV29-1; len: 13; CDR3aa: CSVHKTGGTEAFF; CDR3nt: TGCAGCGTCCACAAGACAGGGGGCACTGAAGCTTTCTTT
j_gene: TRBJ2-5; abundance: .; d_gene: TRBD1; v_gene: TRBV18; len: 14; CDR3aa: CASSPGTGQETQYF; CDR3nt: TGTGCCAGCTCACCGGGGACAGGACAAGAGACCCAGTACTTC
j_gene: TRBJ1-6; abundance: .; d_gene: TRBD1; v_gene: TRBV18; len: 15; CDR3aa: CASSPDRGGNSPLHF; CDR3nt: TGTGCCAGCTCCCCCGACAGGGGTGGGAATTCACCCCTCCACTTT
j_gene: TRBJ1-3; abundance: .; d_gene: .; v_gene: TRBV12-5; len: 15; CDR3aa: CASGTSGVSGNTIYF; CDR3nt: TGTGCTAGTGGGACCTCCGGGGTCTCTGGAAACACCATATATTTT
j_gene: TRBJ2-3; abundance: few; d_gene: TRBD2; v_gene: TRBV7-2; len: 18; CDR3aa: CASSLTGERGSGTDTQYF; CDR3nt: TGTGCCAGCAGCCTAACCGGTGAGCGGGGAAGCGGCACAGATACGCAGTATTTT
j_gene: TRBJ2-1; abundance: .; d_gene: .; v_gene: TRBV3-1/TRBV3-2; len: 14; CDR3aa: CASSQGGPYNEQFF; CDR3nt: TGTGCCAGCAGCCAAGGAGGGCCCTACAATGAGCAGTTCTTC
j_gene: TRBJ1-3; abundance: .; d_gene: TRBD1; v_gene: TRBV7-7; len: 16; CDR3aa: CASSPGQGSSGNTIYF; CDR3nt: TGTGCTAGCAGCCCCGGACAGGGTAGCTCTGGAAACACCATATATTTT
j_gene: TRBJ2-5; abundance: .; d_gene: TRBD2; v_gene: TRBV7-2; len: 16; CDR3aa: CASSLSAGGGQETQYF; CDR3nt: TGTGCCAGCAGCCTCTCAGCGGGGGGGGGACAAGAGACCCAGTACTTC
j_gene: TRBJ1-6; abundance: once; d_gene: TRBD1; v_gene: TRBV5-1; len: 14; CDR3aa: CASSFGQGNSPLHF; CDR3nt: TGCGCCAGCAGCTTCGGACAGGGAAATTCACCCCTCCACTTT
j_gene: TRBJ1-5; abundance: .; d_gene: .; v_gene: TRBV14; len: 13; CDR3aa: CASSQGGNQPQHF; CDR3nt: TGTGCCAGCAGCCAAGGAGGCAATCAGCCCCAGCATTTT
j_gene: TRBJ1-2; abundance: .; d_gene: .; v_gene: TRBV19; len: 14; CDR3aa: CASSIGEDHYGYTF; CDR3nt: TGTGCCAGTAGTATCGGAGAAGACCACTATGGCTACACCTTC
j_gene: TRBJ2-2; abundance: .; d_gene: TRBD1; v_gene: TRBV19; len: 15; CDR3aa: CASSPGQGATGELFF; CDR3nt: TGTGCCAGCTCTCCGGGACAGGGGGCCACCGGGGAGCTGTTTTTT
j_gene: TRBJ1-1; abundance: .; d_gene: .; v_gene: TRBV27; len: 13; CDR3aa: CASSLRSRAEAFF; CDR3nt: TGTGCCAGCAGTCTCCGGTCCAGGGCTGAAGCTTTCTTT
j_gene: TRBJ1-1; abundance: few; d_gene: .; v_gene: TRBV2; len: 13; CDR3aa: CASSVIEGTEAFF; CDR3nt: TGTGCCAGCAGTGTAATAGAGGGCACTGAAGCTTTCTTT
j_gene: TRBJ1-2; abundance: .; d_gene: TRBD1; v_gene: TRBV20-1; len: 11; CDR3aa: CSARTGDGYTF; CDR3nt: TGCAGTGCTAGGACAGGGGACGGCTACACCTTC
j_gene: TRBJ1-3; abundance: .; d_gene: .; v_gene: TRBV4-1; len: 17; CDR3aa: CASSQDRRAISGNTIYF; CDR3nt: TGCGCCAGCAGCCAAGATCGGAGGGCTATCTCTGGAAACACCATATATTTT
j_gene: TRBJ1-1; abundance: .; d_gene: .; v_gene: TRBV7-2; len: 13; CDR3aa: CASSLHSNTEAFF; CDR3nt: TGTGCCAGCAGCCTACACAGTAACACTGAAGCTTTCTTT
j_gene: TRBJ1-3; abundance: .; d_gene: TRBD1; v_gene: TRBV9; len: 15; CDR3aa: CASSVDQGAGNTIYF; CDR3nt: TGTGCCAGCAGCGTAGATCAGGGGGCTGGAAACACCATATATTTT
j_gene: TRBJ2-1; abundance: .; d_gene: TRBD2; v_gene: TRBV27; len: 17; CDR3aa: CASSALTAGGSYNEQFF; CDR3nt: TGTGCCAGCAGTGCTCTAACGGCGGGGGGCTCCTACAATGAGCAGTTCTTC
j_gene: TRBJ1-2; abundance: .; d_gene: .; v_gene: TRBV6-1; len: 15; CDR3aa: CASSEEAGRTYGYTF; CDR3nt: TGTGCCAGCAGTGAAGAGGCAGGGAGGACCTATGGCTACACCTTC
j_gene: TRBJ2-3; abundance: .; d_gene: TRBD2; v_gene: TRBV19; len: 16; CDR3aa: CASSRLAGDRQDTQYF; CDR3nt: TGTGCCAGTAGTCGGTTGGCGGGGGACCGTCAAGATACGCAGTATTTT
j_gene: TRBJ1-6; abundance: .; d_gene: .; v_gene: TRBV6-5; len: 13; CDR3aa: CASSSLAEIPLHF; CDR3nt: TGTGCCAGCAGTTCTCTCGCCGAGATACCCCTCCACTTT
j_gene: TRBJ1-5; abundance: .; d_gene: TRBD1; v_gene: TRBV5-4; len: 13; CDR3aa: CASSMDRDQPQHF; CDR3nt: TGTGCCAGCAGTATGGACAGGGATCAGCCCCAGCATTTT
j_gene: TRBJ1-2; abundance: .; d_gene: .; v_gene: TRBV18; len: 13; CDR3aa: CASSTYSGGGYTF; CDR3nt: TGTGCCAGCTCAACCTACTCCGGGGGGGGCTACACCTTC
j_gene: TRBJ1-2; abundance: .; d_gene: .; v_gene: TRBV5-1; len: 14; CDR3aa: CASSPSGRDGGYTF; CDR3nt: TGCGCCAGCAGCCCCTCCGGGAGGGACGGGGGCTACACCTTC
j_gene: TRBJ1-1; abundance: .; d_gene: .; v_gene: TRBV6-2/TRBV6-3; len: 13; CDR3aa: CASSTGPNTEAFF; CDR3nt: TGTGCCAGCAGTACAGGACCGAACACTGAAGCTTTCTTT
j_gene: TRBJ1-2; abundance: .; d_gene: TRBD1; v_gene: TRBV9; len: 18; CDR3aa: CASSVAPLTDRGDHGYTF; CDR3nt: TGTGCCAGCAGCGTAGCACCACTGACGGACAGGGGAGATCATGGCTACACCTTC
j_gene: TRBJ1-1; abundance: .; d_gene: .; v_gene: TRBV15; len: 16; CDR3aa: CATSSRAPHENTEAFF; CDR3nt: TGTGCCACCAGCTCGAGGGCCCCACACGAGAACACTGAAGCTTTCTTT
j_gene: TRBJ2-5; abundance: .; d_gene: .; v_gene: TRBV7-9; len: 14; CDR3aa: CASERQARGKTQYF; CDR3nt: TGTGCCAGCGAACGACAGGCCCGGGGAAAGACCCAGTACTTC
j_gene: TRBJ1-4; abundance: .; d_gene: .; v_gene: TRBV3-1/TRBV3-2; len: 16; CDR3aa: CASSHWGGSFNEKLFF; CDR3nt: TGTGCCAGCAGCCATTGGGGGGGCAGCTTTAATGAAAAACTGTTTTTT
j_gene: TRBJ1-4; abundance: .; d_gene: TRBD1; v_gene: TRBV10-3; len: 13; CDR3aa: CAIKGAVGEKLFF; CDR3nt: TGTGCCATCAAGGGGGCGGTAGGCGAAAAACTGTTTTTT
j_gene: TRBJ1-1; abundance: .; d_gene: TRBD1; v_gene: TRBV12-3/TRBV12-4; len: 13; CDR3aa: CASSFGQGTEAFF; CDR3nt: TGTGCCAGCAGTTTTGGACAGGGCACTGAAGCTTTCTTT
j_gene: TRBJ1-2; abundance: few; d_gene: .; v_gene: TRBV3-1/TRBV3-2; len: 13; CDR3aa: CASNQGLDYGYTF; CDR3nt: TGTGCCAGCAATCAGGGCTTGGACTATGGCTACACCTTC
j_gene: TRBJ1-4; abundance: .; d_gene: .; v_gene: TRBV9; len: 17; CDR3aa: CASSALPAAATNEKLFF; CDR3nt: TGTGCCAGCAGCGCCCTCCCGGCGGCAGCAACTAATGAAAAACTGTTTTTT
j_gene: TRBJ2-5; abundance: .; d_gene: .; v_gene: TRBV6-5; len: 15; CDR3aa: CASRKQGPRRETQYF; CDR3nt: TGTGCCAGCAGGAAACAGGGCCCAAGAAGAGAGACCCAGTACTTC
j_gene: TRBJ1-6; abundance: few; d_gene: .; v_gene: TRBV4-1; len: 13; CDR3aa: CASSQEKLSPLHF; CDR3nt: TGCGCCAGCAGCCAAGAAAAGCTTTCACCCCTCCACTTT
j_gene: TRBJ1-1; abundance: .; d_gene: TRBD1; v_gene: TRBV6-5; len: 14; CDR3aa: CASSYQGGHTEAFF; CDR3nt: TGTGCCAGCAGTTACCAGGGGGGTCACACTGAAGCTTTCTTT
j_gene: TRBJ1-5; abundance: .; d_gene: .; v_gene: TRBV21-1; len: 16; CDR3aa: CASSGARQDSNQPQHF; CDR3nt: TGTGCCAGCAGCGGGGCAAGACAGGATAGCAATCAGCCCCAGCATTTT
j_gene: TRBJ1-1; abundance: .; d_gene: TRBD1; v_gene: TRBV27; len: 15; CDR3aa: CASSSHGTGGTEAFF; CDR3nt: TGTGCCAGCAGTTCCCACGGGACAGGGGGCACTGAAGCTTTCTTT
j_gene: TRBJ2-3; abundance: .; d_gene: TRBD1; v_gene: TRBV5-8; len: 15; CDR3aa: CASSSTGSNTDTQYF; CDR3nt: TGTGCCAGCAGCTCGACAGGGTCGAACACAGATACGCAGTATTTT
j_gene: TRBJ2-6; abundance: .; d_gene: .; v_gene: TRBV19; len: 21; CDR3aa: CASSMVLGTSIGVSGANVLTF; CDR3nt: TGTGCCAGTAGTATGGTCCTCGGGACATCCATAGGAGTCTCTGGGGCCAACGTCCTGACTTTC
j_gene: TRBJ2-3; abundance: .; d_gene: .; v_gene: TRBV27; len: 14; CDR3aa: CASSTGHHTDTQYF; CDR3nt: TGTGCCAGCAGCACTGGACACCACACAGATACGCAGTATTTT
j_gene: TRBJ1-6; abundance: once; d_gene: TRBD1; v_gene: TRBV30; len: 14; CDR3aa: CAWSEGQANSPLHF; CDR3nt: TGTGCCTGGAGTGAGGGACAGGCTAATTCACCCCTCCACTTT